This T cell receptor beta chain was documented in a study of shared clonotypes between healthy human individuals. Regarding the study as a whole: Across a few donors, naive CD4 shared roughly 5%, naive CD8 more than 3%, memory CD4 roughly 2.2%, memory CD8 more than 0.35%. Large sequencing depth failed to make sorted-subset sequencing complete, rarefaction showed.

In this sample, this clone turned up once. Its antigen is not identified. What CD8 memory combined were CD45RO+ cells and CCR7-negative CD45RA+ TemRA cells. Replicate PCRs run on sorted subsets employed approximately 0.2 ug DNA, approximately 30,000 T cell genomes. Method: immunoSEQ multiplex PCR; TCRdb's copy keeps in-frame clones and lacks some. The repertoire holds 550,000 to 800,000 clones, with around 91% as singletons. This CDR3 contains 16 residues. The chain recombines TRBV21-1 with TRBJ1-2; the tabulated D call, TRBD1, remains unverified against the DNA. TRBV21-1 constitutes a pseudogene. This clonotype was obtained from a man aged 18 to 29 in good health. Some clones in this sample may be carry-over from other donors' samples. The sequencing sample was made of memory CD8+ T cells from PBMCs. Subset noted: CD45RO+ cells pooled with CCR7-negative TemRA cells. DNA for the CDR3: TGTGCCAGCAGATGCGACCCGGGACAGGGCGGGTATGGCTACACCTTC. Protein sequence: CASRCDPGQGGYGYTF.